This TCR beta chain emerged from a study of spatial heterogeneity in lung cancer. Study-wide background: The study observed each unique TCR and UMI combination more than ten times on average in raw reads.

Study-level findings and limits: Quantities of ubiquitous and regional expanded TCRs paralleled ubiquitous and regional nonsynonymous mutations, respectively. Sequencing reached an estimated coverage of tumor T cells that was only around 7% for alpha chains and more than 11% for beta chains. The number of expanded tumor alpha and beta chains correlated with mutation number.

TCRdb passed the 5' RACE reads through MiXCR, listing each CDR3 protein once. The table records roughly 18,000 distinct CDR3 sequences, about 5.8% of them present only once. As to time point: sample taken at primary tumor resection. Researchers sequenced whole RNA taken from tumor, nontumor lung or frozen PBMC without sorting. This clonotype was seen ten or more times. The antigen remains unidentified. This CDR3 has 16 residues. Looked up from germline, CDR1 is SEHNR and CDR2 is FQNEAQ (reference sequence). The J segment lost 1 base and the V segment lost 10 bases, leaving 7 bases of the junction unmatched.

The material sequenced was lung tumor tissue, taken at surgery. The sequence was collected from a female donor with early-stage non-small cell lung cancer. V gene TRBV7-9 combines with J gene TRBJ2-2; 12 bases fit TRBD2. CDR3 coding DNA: TGTGCCATACCGGGACTAGCGGGTTGGAACACCGGGGAGCTGTTTTTT. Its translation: CAIPGLAGWNTGELFF.